Listed below are T cell receptor beta chains from one sample, sequenced in a study of CD8+CD57+ T cells in acquired aplastic anemia. TCRdb analysed the reads with MiXCR anew, one entry per CDR3 protein. Altogether hundreds of thousands of distinct CDR3 sequences are present, 65% to 80% being singletons, with the ten largest covering 4%. Material: sorted CD4+, CD8+, or CD8+CD57+ T cells (not recorded which) from PBMCs. These receptors were collected from a human donor in good health, serving as a control. Both conserved end residues are part of each CDR3. D genes are given only for firm matches. Expanded clones are given a class, and other clones once, few, many or no size at all.

TRBD1	TRBV7-9	TRBJ2-2	NA	TGTGCCAGCACCACCGGACAGGGGGTCTTCGGGGAGCTGTTTTTT	CASTTGQGVFGELFF
TRBD2	TRBV5-1	TRBJ2-1	NA	TGCGCCAGCAGCCAAGGACTAGCGGGATCCAATGAGCAGTTCTTC	CASSQGLAGSNEQFF
NA	TRBV5-5	TRBJ1-5	many	TGTGCCAGCAGCTTGGGCAGGGCAGCTCAGCCCCAGCATTTT	CASSLGRAAQPQHF
NA	TRBV20-1	TRBJ1-2	NA	TGCAGTGCTACAGCGACGGACTCTGGCTACACCTTC	CSATATDSGYTF
TRBD1	TRBV7-2	TRBJ2-1	NA	TGTGCCAGCAGCTACAGGGAAACGGGACAGGGCTCCAATGAGCAGTTCTTC	CASSYRETGQGSNEQFF
NA	TRBV5-5	TRBJ2-5	NA	TGCGCCAGCAGCTTGGTCGGCGCGGGACAGCAAGAGACCCAGTACTTC	CASSLVGAGQQETQYF
NA	TRBV15	TRBJ1-4	NA	TGTGCCACCAGCTTAGCAGAGGATAACGCACCCCTGTTTTTT	CATSLAEDNAPLFF
NA	TRBV7-2	TRBJ1-1	NA	NA	CASSLESYEQYFVF
NA	TRBV29-1	TRBJ2-7	few	TGCAGCGCATGGTGGGGCGAGCAGTACTTC	CSAWWGEQYF
NA	TRBV10-2	TRBJ2-3	NA	TGCGCCAGCAGTGCGATAGGGTCAGCGTGTGATACGCAGTATTTT	CASSAIGSACDTQYF
NA	TRBV11-1	TRBJ2-1	NA	TGTGCCAGCACCGATGATACAGAGCAGAATGAGCAGTTCTTC	CASTDDTEQNEQFF
NA	TRBV25-1	TRBJ1-2	NA	TGTGCCAGCAGTGAATCCCTTGCGGGTTGGGGCTATGGCTACACCTTC	CASSESLAGWGYGYTF
NA	TRBV6-5	TRBJ1-2	many	TGTGCCAGCAGTCGTAAGGGGTGGAGTAACTATGGCTACACCTTC	CASSRKGWSNYGYTF
NA	TRBV20-1	TRBJ2-2	NA	TGCAGCTCGACGAGGTCGGGACAGAACACCGGGGAGCTGTTTTTT	CSSTRSGQNTGELFF
TRBD1	TRBV5-1	TRBJ1-3	once	TGCGCCAGCAGCCTGGGACAGTTTGACGGAAACACCATATATTTT	CASSLGQFDGNTIYF
NA	TRBV7-8	TRBJ2-7	many	TGTGCCAGCAGCTCCGTCGAGGAGCAGTACTTC	CASSSVEEQYF
NA	TRBV5-1	TRBJ2-3	many	TGCGCCAGCAGCTTGTCCGGCGGGACCGACACAGATACGCAGTATTTT	CASSLSGGTDTDTQYF